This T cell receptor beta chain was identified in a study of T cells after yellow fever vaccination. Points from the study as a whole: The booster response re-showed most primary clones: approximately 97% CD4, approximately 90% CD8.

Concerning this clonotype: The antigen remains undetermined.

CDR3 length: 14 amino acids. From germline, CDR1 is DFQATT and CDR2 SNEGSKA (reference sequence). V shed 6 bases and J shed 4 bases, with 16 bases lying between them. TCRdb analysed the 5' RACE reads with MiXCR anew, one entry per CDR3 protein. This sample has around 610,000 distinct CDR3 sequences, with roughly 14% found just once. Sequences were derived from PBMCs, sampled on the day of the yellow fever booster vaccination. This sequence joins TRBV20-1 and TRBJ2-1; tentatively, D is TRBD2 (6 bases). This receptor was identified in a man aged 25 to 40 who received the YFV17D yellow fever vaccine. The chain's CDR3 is CSASKAGLYNEQFF. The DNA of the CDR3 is TGCAGTGCGTCGAAGGCGGGACTTTACAATGAGCAGTTCTTC.